The 26 T cell receptor beta chains in this list originate from one sample, sequenced in a study of radiotherapy plus CTLA-4 blockade in lung cancer. Using immunoSEQ multiplex PCR, the repertoire was profiled, and TCRdb retains in-frame clones only, with some absent. The sample carries about 32,000 clones, roughly 71% recorded once. The sequenced sample was peripheral blood, obtained from a patient treated with radiotherapy plus ipilimumab. All receptors come from a human donor with non-small cell lung cancer who had stable disease on radiotherapy plus ipilimumab.

V and J are TRBV7-9 and TRBJ1-3; D is perhaps TRBD1 (6 bases). Looked up from germline, CDR1 is SEHNR and CDR2 is FQNEAQ (reference sequence). Trimming removed 8 bases at V and 0 bases at J, with 17 bases between. The CDR3 loop spans 16 amino acids. Here the CDR3 reads CASGLSGASSGNTIYF. The CDR3 nucleotides read TGTGCCAGCGGATTATCAGGGGCCTCCTCTGGAAACACCATATATTTT.

This clone has a single count. V is TRBV7-8 and J is TRBJ2-7; 11 bases align to TRBD1. Germline V gives CDR1 SGHVS, CDR2 FQNEAQ. CDR3 length: 16 amino acids. Losses at the gene ends were 5 bases for V and 7 bases for J; bases not matched to a gene: 13. The CDR3 loop is CASSPGGQGGSWEQYF. The CDR3 DNA reads as TGTGCCAGCAGCCCCGGGGGACAGGGGGGTTCTTGGGAGCAGTACTTC.

Here the CDR3 DNA reads TGTGCCTGGAGTGTAAACATGAACACTGAAGCTTTCTTT. Its translation is CAWSVNMNTEAFF. The chain has TRBV30 and TRBJ1-1; D is ambiguous. The germline gives CDR1 GTSNPN, CDR2 SVGIG (reference sequence). V was trimmed by 0 bases and J by 0 bases, leaving 5 bases between them. The CDR3 runs to 13 residues.

This clone was recorded a few times. V is TRBV7-8 and J is TRBJ2-5, with D perhaps TRBD2 (5 bases). Trimming cost V 6 bases and J 7 bases, with 9 bases left between them. The CDR3 loop spans 11 amino acids. Germline V gives CDR1 SGHVS, CDR2 FQNEAQ. CDR3 in DNA: TGTGCCAGCAGGAATCGGGGGACCCAGTACTTC. This gives the protein CASRNRGTQYF.

Comment on this clone: The junction differs from germline at one of its ends, possibly a read error. This specimen includes other DNA sequences encoding the same CDR3. The chain joins TRBV19 to TRBJ2-2; D remains ambiguous. CDR1 is LNHDA and CDR2 is SQIVND in the germline V gene (reference sequence). There are 13 residues in the CDR3. CDR3 sequence reads: CASRTANTGELFF. CDR3 DNA sequence: TGTGCTAGTAGAACAGCGAACACCGGGGAGCTGTTTTTT.

This clone has just one count. The chain uses TRBV6-8 and TRBJ1-5, with a tentative D call TRBD1 (6 bases). The germline gives CDR1 MNHGY, CDR2 SAAAGT. V was cut by 0 bases and J by 6 bases, with 18 bases left in between. This CDR3 is built from 17 residues. The CDR3 nucleotides are TGTGCCAGCAGTTACTCCCCAGTATCAGGGGTCCGTCAGCCCCAGCATTTT. Protein sequence: CASSYSPVSGVRQPQHF.

This chain uses TRBV27 with TRBJ2-3, with 7 bases matching TRBD1. CDR1 MNHEY and CDR2 SMNVEV come from the germline V gene (reference sequence). V gave up 4 bases and J gave up 1 base; unmatched junction bases: 8. There are 16 residues in the CDR3. This chain's CDR3 is CASSWGNRGRTDTQYF. CDR3 bases: TGTGCCAGCAGTTGGGGCAACAGGGGTCGCACAGATACGCAGTATTTT.

This clone appeared a few times. The chain recombines TRBV7-2 with TRBJ2-3; no clear D gene. V dropped 4 bases and J dropped 4 bases, with 12 bases sitting between them. Germline lookup yields CDR1 SGHTA and CDR2 FQGNSA. This CDR3 comprises 14 residues. The CDR3 region has the DNA TGTGCCAGCAGCTCCAGCAGGTTCTCAGATACGCAGTATTTT. Its protein is CASSSSRFSDTQYF.

The V and J genes are TRBV6-6 and TRBJ1-5; D is ambiguous. Trimming removed 6 bases at V and 0 bases at J, with 12 bases between. This CDR3 spans 15 amino acids. Germline CDR1 reads MNHNY; CDR2 reads SVGAGI (reference sequence). The CDR3 DNA sequence: TGTGCCAGCAGCCACCGGGAGAATAGCAATCAGCCCCAGCATTTT. Translating gives CASSHRENSNQPQHF.

V is TRBV27 and J is TRBJ2-2; 9 nucleotides line up with TRBD1. CDR1 is MNHEY, CDR2 SMNVEV, per germline (reference sequence). J lost 7 bases, V lost 3 bases, and 6 bases had no gene match. This CDR3 contains 15 residues. The CDR3, as DNA: TGTGCCAGCAGTTTTGGGGACAGGGATAGCGGGGAGCTGTTTTTT. Translating gives CASSFGDRDSGELFF.

This rearrangement joins TRBV10-2 to TRBJ2-2, with D tentatively TRBD1 (6 bases). The CDR3 is made up of 15 amino acids. Trimming pared 2 bases from V and 1 base from J, leaving 8 bases between. Looked up from germline, CDR1 is WSHSY and CDR2 is SAAADI. In nucleotides, the CDR3 is TGCGCCAGCAGTGAGGAGGGGGAGAACACCGGGGAGCTGTTTTTT. Protein sequence: CASSEEGENTGELFF.

This clone was picked up a small number of times. This chain connects TRBV19 to TRBJ2-7, with a possible D match to TRBD2 (5 bases). The CDR3 covers 13 residues. V lost 3 bases to trimming and J lost 7 bases, with 13 bases between them. The germline gives CDR1 LNHDA, CDR2 SQIVND (reference sequence). In nucleotides, the CDR3 is TGTGCCAGTAGTATTAATCCCCCGGGAGAGCAGTACTTC. It encodes CASSINPPGEQYF.

V gene TRBV5-1 combines with J gene TRBJ2-3; tentative D call: TRBD1 (6 bases). The V gene lost 4 bases and the J gene lost 3 bases, with 21 bases spanning the gap. There are 17 residues in the CDR3. CDR1 is SGHRS and CDR2 is YFSETQ in the germline V gene. CDR3 DNA: TGCGCCAGCAGCCGATCCCGGCCTAAACAGGGTACAGATACGCAGTATTTT. Its translation: CASSRSRPKQGTDTQYF.

This clone was detected only a few times. This chain uses TRBV2 with TRBJ1-5, with D hard to call. Looked up from germline, CDR1 is SNHLY and CDR2 is FYNNEI. Trimming stripped 4 bases from V and 0 bases from J, with 7 bases between. CDR3 length equals 14 residues. CDR3 amino acids: CASSGGSSNQPQHF. DNA of the CDR3: TGTGCCAGCAGTGGTGGCAGTAGCAATCAGCCCCAGCATTTT.

The rearrangement links TRBV7-2 to TRBJ1-4; D not certain. From germline, CDR1 is SGHTA and CDR2 FQGNSA. Trimming pared 5 bases from V and 8 bases from J, leaving 12 bases between. This CDR3 has 13 amino acids. The CDR3 sequence: CASSTMSHEKLFF. In DNA, the CDR3 is TGTGCCAGCAGCACTATGTCCCACGAAAAACTGTTTTTT.

The rearrangement links TRBV28 to TRBJ1-4; no clear D. Looked up from germline, CDR1 is MDHEN and CDR2 is SYDVKM. The CDR3 sequence is 11 residues long. V was pared by 6 bases and J by 4 bases, with 3 bases between. The DNA of the CDR3 is TGTGCCAGCAGCCTTAATGAAAAACTGTTTTTT. Its translation is CASSLNEKLFF.

The table lists this clone with a few counts. CDR3 DNA sequence: TGTGCCAGCAGTTTTACAGGGATGGGCATCTCCTACAATGAGCAGTTCTTC. Residues: CASSFTGMGISYNEQFF. The rearrangement uses TRBV28 and TRBJ2-1, with D maybe TRBD1 (6 bases). This CDR3 contains 17 residues. CDR1 and CDR2 from the germline V gene are MDHEN and SYDVKM. V was trimmed by 3 bases and J by 0 bases, leaving 15 bases between them.

This clone is labeled medium-sized. The chain combines TRBV7-8 with TRBJ1-5; D call uncertain. Trimming took 4 bases from V and 1 from J, leaving 14 bases between them. CDR1 SGHVS and CDR2 FQNEAQ come from the germline V gene. The CDR3 consists of 16 residues. The CDR3 DNA reads as TGTGCCAGCAGCTCAAACCGGGCCCTCAGCAATCAGCCCCAGCATTTT. Translating gives CASSSNRALSNQPQHF.

This chain links TRBV19 with TRBJ2-2; D may correspond to TRBD1 or TRBD2 (5 bases each). The CDR3 sequence is 14 residues long. The germline V gene has CDR1 LNHDA and CDR2 SQIVND (reference sequence). V lost 8 bases and J lost 6, with 16 bases in between. For the CDR3, the DNA is TGTGCCAGTGTGGGCACCCGAGGGGCCGGGGAGCTGTTTTTT. Protein product: CASVGTRGAGELFF.

This clone was detected a few times. This chain joins TRBV10-2 and TRBJ2-5; 9 bases line up with TRBD1. The CDR3 spans 12 residues. Germline trimming cut 8 bases from V and 4 bases from J; bases unmatched to any gene: 2. Germline CDR1 is WSHSY and CDR2 is SAAADI. CDR3 in DNA: TGCGCCAGCGGACAGGGGATAGAGACCCAGTACTTC. It yields the protein CASGQGIETQYF.

The table lists this clone with a count of one. The chain combines TRBV25-1 with TRBJ2-3; D unclear. Trimming pared 10 bases from V and 3 bases from J, leaving 14 bases between. CDR1 and CDR2 from the germline V gene are MGHDK and SYGVNS. CDR3 length: 13 residues. CDR3: CATQSTGTDTQYF. The CDR3, as DNA: TGTGCCACCCAATCGACCGGAACAGATACGCAGTATTTT.

This clone was counted once. The CDR3 region has the DNA TGCGCCAGCAGTCTACTAGCGGGAAATGAGCAGTTCTTC. As protein: CASSLLAGNEQFF. The chain uses TRBV10-2 and TRBJ2-1, with 10 bases lining up with TRBD2. Germline values: CDR1 WSHSY, CDR2 SAAADI. The CDR3 consists of 13 residues. V shed 5 bases and J 7 bases; nucleotides not matched to a gene: 2.

CDR3 DNA: TGTGCCAGCAGCGAGGGTCGGCTGTACGAGCAGTACTTC. It encodes CASSEGRLYEQYF. The chain employs TRBV6-5 and TRBJ2-7, with D perhaps TRBD2 (5 bases). Trimming pared 6 bases from V and 4 bases from J, leaving 13 bases between. The CDR3 loop spans 13 amino acids. Germline V gene data show CDR1 as MNHEY and CDR2 as SVGAGI.

This sequence joins TRBV19 and TRBJ2-7; 8 bases line up with TRBD2. Trimming cost V 0 bases and J 6 bases; bases outside gene matches: 7. Germline V gene sequence: CDR1 LNHDA, CDR2 SQIVND (reference sequence). The CDR3 is made up of 15 amino acids. The CDR3 DNA reads TGTGCCAGTAGTATAGAGACTAGCGCCCGCACCGAGCAGTACTTC. Translation gives CASSIETSARTEQYF.

The V and J genes are TRBV4-1 and TRBJ1-1, with D unclear. This CDR3 has 13 residues. Germline V gene lookup returns CDR1 MGHRA and CDR2 YSYEKL. Deletions cut 4 bases from V and 1 base from J, with 7 bases between. CDR3 DNA: TGCGCCAGCAGCCGCGGAACGAACACTGAAGCTTTCTTT. Translated: CASSRGTNTEAFF.

The rearrangement links TRBV25-1 to TRBJ2-1; a possible D gene is TRBD1 (6 bases). V was clipped by 2 bases and J by 5 bases, with 10 bases between them. The CDR3 covers 14 residues. Per the germline V gene, CDR1 is MGHDK and CDR2 is SYGVNS. CDR3 amino acids: CASSEQGTHNEQFF. The DNA of the CDR3 is TGTGCCAGCAGTGAACAGGGGACCCACAATGAGCAGTTCTTC. The variable domain in full, with the rest retrieved from reference TRBV25-1 and TRBJ2-1, is EADIYQTPRYLVIGTGKKITLECSQTMGHDKMYWYQQDPGMELHLIHYSYGVNSTEKGDLSSESTVSRIRTEHFPLTLESARPSHTSQYLCASSEQGTHNEQFFGPGTRLTVL.